This T cell receptor (beta chain) stems from a study of T cell changes during pregnancy in multiple sclerosis. For this clone: The junction departs from germline at one end; a sequencing error may be responsible.

The data were produced by immunoSEQ multiplex PCR, yet TCRdb's version contains in-frame clones alone and is incomplete. The table lists about 87,000 clones, roughly 93% of them singletons. The CDR3 consists of 13 residues. Germline V CDR1 and CDR2: MNHNS, SASEGT. The specimen comprised peripheral blood, sampled in the third trimester of pregnancy. The source is a female donor in good health, enrolled as a control in a pregnancy study. J is TRBJ2-7 and V is TRBV6-1; no definite D call. The CDR3 sequence is CASRESLSYEQYF. CDR3 nucleotides: TGTGCCAGCCGTGAGTCCCTTTCCTACGAGCAGTACTTC.